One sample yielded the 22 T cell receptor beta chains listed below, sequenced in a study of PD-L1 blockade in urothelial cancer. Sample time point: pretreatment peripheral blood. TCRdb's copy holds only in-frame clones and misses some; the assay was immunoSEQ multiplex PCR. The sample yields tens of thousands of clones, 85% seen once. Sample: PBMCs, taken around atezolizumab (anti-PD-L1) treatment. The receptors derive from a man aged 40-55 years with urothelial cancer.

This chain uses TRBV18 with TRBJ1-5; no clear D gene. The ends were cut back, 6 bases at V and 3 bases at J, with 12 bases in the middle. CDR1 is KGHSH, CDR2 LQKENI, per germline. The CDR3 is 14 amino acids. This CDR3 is CASSMGGPNQPQHF. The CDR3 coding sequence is TGTGCCAGCTCCATGGGAGGGCCCAATCAGCCCCAGCATTTT.

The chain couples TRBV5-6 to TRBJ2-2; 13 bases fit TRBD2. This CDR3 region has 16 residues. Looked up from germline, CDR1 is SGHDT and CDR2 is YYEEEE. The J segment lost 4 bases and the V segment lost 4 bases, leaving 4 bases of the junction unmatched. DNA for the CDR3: TGTGCCAGCAGCCCCGGACTAGCGGGAGCCACCGGGGAGCTGTTTTTT. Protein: CASSPGLAGATGELFF.

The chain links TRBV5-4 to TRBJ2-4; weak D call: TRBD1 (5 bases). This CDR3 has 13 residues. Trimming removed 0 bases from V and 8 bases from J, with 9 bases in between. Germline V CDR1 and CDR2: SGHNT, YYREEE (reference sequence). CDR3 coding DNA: TGTGCCAGCAGCTTGGGTATCAGGGACATTCAGTACTTC. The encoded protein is CASSLGIRDIQYF.

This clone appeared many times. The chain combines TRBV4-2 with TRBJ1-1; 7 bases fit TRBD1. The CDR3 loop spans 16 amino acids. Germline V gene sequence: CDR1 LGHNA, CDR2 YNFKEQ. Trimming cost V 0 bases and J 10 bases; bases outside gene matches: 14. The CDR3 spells CASSQDVGTAEVVAFF. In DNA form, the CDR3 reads TGTGCCAGCAGCCAAGATGTCGGGACAGCAGAAGTGGTAGCTTTCTTT.

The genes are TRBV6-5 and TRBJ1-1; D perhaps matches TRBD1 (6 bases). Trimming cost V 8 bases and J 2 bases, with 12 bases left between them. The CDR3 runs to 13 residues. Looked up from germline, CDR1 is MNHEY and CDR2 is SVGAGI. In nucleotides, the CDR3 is TGTGCCAGCGCGGACAGACCTAACACTGAAGCTTTCTTT. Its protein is CASADRPNTEAFF.

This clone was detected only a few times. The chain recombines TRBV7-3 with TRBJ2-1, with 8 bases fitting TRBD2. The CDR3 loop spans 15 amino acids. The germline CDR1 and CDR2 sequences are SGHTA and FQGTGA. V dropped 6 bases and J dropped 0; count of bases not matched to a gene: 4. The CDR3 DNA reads TGTGCCAGCAGATCCGGGGGGGGCTCCTACAATGAGCAGTTCTTC. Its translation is CASRSGGGSYNEQFF.

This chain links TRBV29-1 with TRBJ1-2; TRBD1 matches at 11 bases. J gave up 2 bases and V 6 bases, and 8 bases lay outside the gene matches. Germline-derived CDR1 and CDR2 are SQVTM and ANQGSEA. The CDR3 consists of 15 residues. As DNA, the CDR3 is TGCAGCGTCCCCTTTGGGGACAGGGGGAACTATGGCTACACCTTC. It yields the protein CSVPFGDRGNYGYTF.

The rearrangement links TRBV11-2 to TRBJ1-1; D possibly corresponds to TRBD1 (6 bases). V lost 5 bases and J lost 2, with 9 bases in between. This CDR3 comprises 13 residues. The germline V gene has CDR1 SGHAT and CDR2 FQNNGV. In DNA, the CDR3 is TGTGCCAGCAGCAGGACAGAAAACACTGAAGCTTTCTTT. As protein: CASSRTENTEAFF.

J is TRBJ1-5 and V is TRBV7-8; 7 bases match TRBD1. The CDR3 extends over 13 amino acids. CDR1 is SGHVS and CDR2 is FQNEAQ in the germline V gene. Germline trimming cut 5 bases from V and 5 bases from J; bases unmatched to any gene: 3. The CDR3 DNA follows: TGTGCCAGCAGCGGACAGGATTATCAGCCCCAGCATTTT. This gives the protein CASSGQDYQPQHF.

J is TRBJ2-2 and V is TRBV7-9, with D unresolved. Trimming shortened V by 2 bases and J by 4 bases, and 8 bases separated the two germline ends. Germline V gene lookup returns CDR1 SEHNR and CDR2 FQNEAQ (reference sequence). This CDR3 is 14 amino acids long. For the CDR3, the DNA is TGTGCCAGCAGCTTAAGGAGAACCACCGGGGAGCTGTTTTTT. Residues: CASSLRRTTGELFF.

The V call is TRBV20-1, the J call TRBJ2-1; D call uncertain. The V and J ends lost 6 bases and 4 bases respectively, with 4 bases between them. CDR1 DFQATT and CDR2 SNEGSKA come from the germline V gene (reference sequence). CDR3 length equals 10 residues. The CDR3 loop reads CSAPYNEQFF. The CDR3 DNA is TGCAGTGCCCCTTACAATGAGCAGTTCTTC.

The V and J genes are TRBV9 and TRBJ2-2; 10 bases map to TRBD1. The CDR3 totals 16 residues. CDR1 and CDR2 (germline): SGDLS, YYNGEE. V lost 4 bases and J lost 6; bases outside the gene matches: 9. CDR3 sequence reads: CASSSRRGQGAGELFF. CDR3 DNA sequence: TGTGCCAGCAGCTCCCGCCGAGGACAGGGGGCCGGGGAGCTGTTTTTT.

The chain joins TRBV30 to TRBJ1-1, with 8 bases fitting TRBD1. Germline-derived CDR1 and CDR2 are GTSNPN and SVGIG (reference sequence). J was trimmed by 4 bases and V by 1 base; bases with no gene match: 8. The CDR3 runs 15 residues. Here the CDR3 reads CAWSDRGGHSTEAFF. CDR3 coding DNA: TGTGCCTGGAGTGACAGGGGGGGCCATAGCACTGAAGCTTTCTTT.

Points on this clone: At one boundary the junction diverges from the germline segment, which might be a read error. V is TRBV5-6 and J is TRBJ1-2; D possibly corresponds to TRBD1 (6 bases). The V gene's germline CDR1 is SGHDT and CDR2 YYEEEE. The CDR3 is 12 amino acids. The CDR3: CASTLDSYGYTF. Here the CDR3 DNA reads TGTGCCAGCACCTTGGACAGCTATGGCTACACCTTC.

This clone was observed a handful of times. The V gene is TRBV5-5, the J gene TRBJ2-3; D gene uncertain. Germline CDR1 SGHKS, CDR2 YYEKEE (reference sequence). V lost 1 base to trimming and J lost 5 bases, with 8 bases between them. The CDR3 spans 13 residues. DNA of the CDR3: TGTGCCAGCAGCTTGAGTGGCGGAGATACGCAGTATTTT. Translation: CASSLSGGDTQYF.

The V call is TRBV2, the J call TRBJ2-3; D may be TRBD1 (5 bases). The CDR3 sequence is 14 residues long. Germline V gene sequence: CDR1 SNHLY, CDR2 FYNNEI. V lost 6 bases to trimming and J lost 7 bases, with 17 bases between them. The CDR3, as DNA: TGTGCCAGCAGCAGGACCGCCTCAGGGAATACGCAGTATTTT. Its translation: CASSRTASGNTQYF.

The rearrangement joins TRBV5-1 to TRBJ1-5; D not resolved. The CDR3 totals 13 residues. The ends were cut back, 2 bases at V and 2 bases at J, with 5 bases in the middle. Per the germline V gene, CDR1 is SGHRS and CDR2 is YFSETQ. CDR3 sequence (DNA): TGCGCCAGCAGCTTCGAGGGCAATCAGCCCCAGCATTTT. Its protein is CASSFEGNQPQHF.

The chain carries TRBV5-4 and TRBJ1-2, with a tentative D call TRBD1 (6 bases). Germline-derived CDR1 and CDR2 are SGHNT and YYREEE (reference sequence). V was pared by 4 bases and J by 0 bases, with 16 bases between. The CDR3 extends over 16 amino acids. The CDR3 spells CASSQEPGVANYGYTF. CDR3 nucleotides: TGTGCCAGCAGCCAAGAACCAGGGGTAGCTAACTATGGCTACACCTTC. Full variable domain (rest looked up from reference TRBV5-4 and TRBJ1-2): ETGVTQSPTHLIKTRGQQVTLRCSSQSGHNTVSWYQQALGQGPQFIFQYYREEENGRGNFPPRFSGLQFPNYSSELNVNALELDDSALYLCASSQEPGVANYGYTFGSGTRLTVV.

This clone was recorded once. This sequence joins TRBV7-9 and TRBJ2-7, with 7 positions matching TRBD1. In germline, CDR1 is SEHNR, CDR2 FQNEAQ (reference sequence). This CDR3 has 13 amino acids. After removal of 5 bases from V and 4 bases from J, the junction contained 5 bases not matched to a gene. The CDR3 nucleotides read TGTGCCAGCAGCCTCGACAGGGTTTACGAGCAGTACTTC. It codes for CASSLDRVYEQYF.

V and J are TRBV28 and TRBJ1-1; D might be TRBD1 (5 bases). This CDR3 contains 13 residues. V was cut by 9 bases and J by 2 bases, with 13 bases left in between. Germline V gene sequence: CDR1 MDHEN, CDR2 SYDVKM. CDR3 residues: CASNRGLNTEAFF. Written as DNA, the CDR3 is TGTGCCAGTAACCGGGGACTCAACACTGAAGCTTTCTTT.

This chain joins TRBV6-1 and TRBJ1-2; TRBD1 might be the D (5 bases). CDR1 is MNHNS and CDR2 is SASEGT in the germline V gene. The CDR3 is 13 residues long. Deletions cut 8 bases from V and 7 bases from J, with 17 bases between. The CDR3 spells CASLAGGVSGYTF. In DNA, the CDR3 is TGTGCCAGCTTGGCCGGGGGAGTAAGTGGCTACACCTTC.

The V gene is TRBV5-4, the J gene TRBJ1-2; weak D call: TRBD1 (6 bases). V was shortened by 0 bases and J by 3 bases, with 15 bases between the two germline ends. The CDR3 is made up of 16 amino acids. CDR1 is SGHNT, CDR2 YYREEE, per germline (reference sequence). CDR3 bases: TGTGCCAGCAGCTTGGTGGGTGCTCAGGGGTACTATGGCTACACCTTC. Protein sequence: CASSLVGAQGYYGYTF.